The TCR beta chain under discussion was sequenced for a study of blood T cells in healthy people across ages. General study results and limits: Getting older went along with TCR beta diversity per million T cells dropping roughly linearly.

Through a sample-barcoded 5' primer and a J-beta primer mix, a second PCR was run for 7 to 11 cycles. TCRdb fed the 5' RACE reads into MiXCR, producing one record per CDR3 protein. Among roughly 1.6 million distinct CDR3 sequences listed, 30% to 40% were seen once. As concerns this clonotype: Its antigen remains unidentified.

Sequenced: blood. The clonotype originates from a woman in her thirties in good health.

The CDR3 DNA reads TGCGCCAGCAGCTTGGTCCGGGGGCGCGAGCAGTACTTC. This translates into CASSLVRGREQYF. This chain uses TRBV5-1 with TRBJ2-7; D assignment may be TRBD1 or TRBD2 (6 bases each). Between the trimmed V and J ends, which lost 0 bases and 6 bases, there was a span of 10 bases. Per germline, CDR1 SGHRS and CDR2 YFSETQ. The CDR3 length is 13 residues.